This TCR beta chain was obtained from a study of T cell changes during pregnancy in multiple sclerosis. The CDR3 totals 15 residues. Germline loops: CDR1 SNHLY, CDR2 FYNNEI. The trim removed 6 bases at V and 7 bases at J, leaving 12 bases unmatched. Produced via immunoSEQ multiplex PCR; TCRdb's table is partial and in-frame only. Among about 70,000 clones listed, 92% were seen once. This specimen was peripheral blood, taken after pregnancy. V usage is TRBV2 and J usage is TRBJ2-7, with 10 bases fitting TRBD2. The sequence came from a female donor with multiple sclerosis, enrolled in a pregnancy study. The CDR3 spells CASRLAGAPGEEQYF. DNA for the CDR3: TGTGCCAGCAGGCTAGCGGGAGCACCCGGGGAGGAGCAGTACTTC.